This TCR beta chain was captured by sequencing in a study of blood T cell repertoires in COVID-19. After removal of 6 bases from V and 5 bases from J, the junction contained 10 bases not matched to a gene. This CDR3 contains 16 residues. The V gene's germline CDR1 is SGHNT and CDR2 YYREEE (reference sequence). Membership in each cohort depended on participant-reported clinical history. Clones were sequenced by immunoSEQ multiplex PCR, and TCRdb holds only the in-frame ones, with some missing. The data show approximately 270,000 clones, approximately 89% seen once. The sample was PBMCs or T cells enriched from blood (not recorded which). V usage is TRBV5-4 and J usage is TRBJ2-2, with 10 bases lining up with TRBD1. This clonotype originated in an older woman who had recovered from COVID-19. CDR3 nucleotides: TGTGCCAGCACCCAGGCCAGGACAGGGGGGACCGGGGAGCTGTTTTTT. This encodes CASTQARTGGTGELFF.